This T cell receptor (beta chain) was captured by sequencing in a study of regulatory T cells in long-lasting Graves disease. Details on this clonotype: Antigen specificity is unknown.

CDR1 is SQVTM and CDR2 is ANQGSEA in the germline V gene. CDR3 length: 13 amino acids. Trimming removed 6 bases from V and 8 bases from J; junction bases left unmatched: 7. Assembly of TCR beta libraries relied on iRepertoire HTBI primers together with Arm-PCR of CDR3 regions. Each CDR3 protein gets one entry after TCRdb re-called the multiplex PCR reads with MiXCR. The sample holds 440,000 or so distinct CDR3 sequences, about a sixth seen once. Time point of the sample: newly diagnosed GD, antithyroid drugs for less than 3 months. Researchers made the TCR library from RNA that was extracted from PBMCs. The study's findings and limits: There were preferences for TRBV28, TRBJ1-2 and TRBJ2-5 in persistent disease.

These same records also appear under a second study, on T cells in Graves' hyperthyroidism and ophthalmopathy. From that study: The TCR CDR3 first-round RT-PCR relied on the HTBI primer set.

The V and J genes are TRBV29-1 and TRBJ1-2; 12 nucleotides align to TRBD1. The material was peripheral blood mononuclear cells (PBMCs), obtained at new diagnosis, from a patient treated with antithyroid drugs. The receptor was isolated from a woman aged 30 to 39 with Graves disease. CDR3 bases: TGCAGCGTGACGGGACAGGGGGCAAGGGGCTACACCTTC. As protein: CSVTGQGARGYTF.